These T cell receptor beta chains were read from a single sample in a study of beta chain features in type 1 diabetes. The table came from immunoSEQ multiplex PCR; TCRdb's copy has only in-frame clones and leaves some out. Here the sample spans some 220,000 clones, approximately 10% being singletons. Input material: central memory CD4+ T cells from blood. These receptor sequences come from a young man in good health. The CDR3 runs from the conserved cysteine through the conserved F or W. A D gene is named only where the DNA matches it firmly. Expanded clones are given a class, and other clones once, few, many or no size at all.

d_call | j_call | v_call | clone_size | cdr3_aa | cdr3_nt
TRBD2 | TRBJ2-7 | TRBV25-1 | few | CASRLAASYEQYF | TGTGCCAGCAGGCTAGCGGCCTCCTACGAGCAGTACTTC
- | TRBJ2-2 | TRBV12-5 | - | CASGLGRNTGELFF | TGTGCTAGTGGTTTGGGCCGGAACACCGGGGAGCTGTTTTTT
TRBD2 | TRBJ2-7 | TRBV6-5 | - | CASSYREGYEQYF | TGTGCCAGCAGTTACCGGGAGGGTTACGAGCAGTACTTC
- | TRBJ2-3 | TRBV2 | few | CASSAGQRDPTDTQYF | TGTGCCAGCAGTGCTGGACAGAGAGACCCCACAGATACGCAGTATTTT
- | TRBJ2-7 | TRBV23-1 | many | CASSRSPDYEQYF | TGCGCCAGCAGTAGGTCCCCCGACTACGAGCAGTACTTC
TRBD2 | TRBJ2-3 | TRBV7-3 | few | CASSQNAGVDTQYF | TGTGCCAGCAGCCAGAATGCGGGGGTAGATACGCAGTATTTT
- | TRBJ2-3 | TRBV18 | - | CASSPDLASTDTQYF | TGTGCCAGCTCACCCGATTTGGCTAGCACAGATACGCAGTATTTT
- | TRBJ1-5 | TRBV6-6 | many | CASSYEHGNQPQHF | TGTGCCAGCAGTTACGAACACGGCAATCAGCCCCAGCATTTT
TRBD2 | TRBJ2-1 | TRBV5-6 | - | CASSRGGLAAYNEQFF | TGTGCCAGCAGCCGAGGGGGACTAGCGGCCTACAATGAGCAGTTCTTC
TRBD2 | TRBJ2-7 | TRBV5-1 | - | CASRRGGTGEQYF | TGCGCCAGCAGACGGGGAGGGACGGGCGAGCAGTACTTC
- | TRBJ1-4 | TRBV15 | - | CATSRDLGNEKLFF | TGTGCCACCAGCAGAGATCTGGGTAATGAAAAACTGTTTTTT
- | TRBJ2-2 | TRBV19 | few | CASSISFRELFF | TGTGCCAGTAGTATTAGTTTCCGGGAGCTGTTTTTT
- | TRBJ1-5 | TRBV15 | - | CATSRNRNQPQHF | TGTGCCACCAGCAGAAACCGGAATCAGCCCCAGCATTTT
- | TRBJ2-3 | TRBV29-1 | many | CSVGLTGTTDTQYF | TGCAGCGTGGGACTGACAGGGACCACAGATACGCAGTATTTT
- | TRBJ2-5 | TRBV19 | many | CASSILRESGETQYF | TGTGCCAGTAGTATTTTAAGGGAGTCCGGAGAGACCCAGTACTTC
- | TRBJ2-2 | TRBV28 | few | CASSTPGNTGELFF | TGTGCCAGCAGTACCCCCGGGAACACCGGGGAGCTGTTTTTT
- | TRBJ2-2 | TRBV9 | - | CASSVAGRMNTGELFF | TGTGCCAGCAGCGTTGCTGGACGGATGAACACCGGGGAGCTGTTTTTT
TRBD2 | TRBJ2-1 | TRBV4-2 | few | CASSQAAGTSNNEQFF | TGTGCCAGCAGCCAAGCTGCCGGGACTAGCAACAATGAGCAGTTCTTC
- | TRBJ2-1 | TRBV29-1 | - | CSVVLRGGPSSYNEQFF | TGCAGCGTTGTTCTCCGCGGCGGCCCAAGCTCCTACAATGAGCAGTTCTTC
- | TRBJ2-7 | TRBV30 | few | CAWSRSSSYEQYF | TGTGCCTGGAGTAGGTCCAGCTCCTACGAGCAGTACTTC